One sample yielded the 27 T cell receptor beta chains listed below, sequenced in a study of radiation and T cells in renal cell carcinoma. Specified time point: baseline pretreatment blood. Treatment specified: 15 Gy SBRT to primary tumor, nephrectomy 4 weeks later. Some clones are missing from TCRdb's copy, which holds only in-frame ones; the method was immunoSEQ multiplex PCR. The sample consists of 150,000 or so clones, around 89% of them appearing once. Sequencing was performed on blood, taken from a patient whose treatment included radiotherapy and nephrectomy. These receptors all stem from a woman in her 70s with renal cell carcinoma.

The chain links TRBV4-2 to TRBJ1-6; D remains unclear. Trimming shortened V by 1 base and J by 8 bases, and 15 bases separated the two germline ends. Germline V lookup: CDR1 LGHNA, CDR2 YNFKEQ. The CDR3 length is 16 residues. The CDR3 coding sequence is TGTGCCAGCAGCCAAGTAGTAAAGCCTGTTCATTCACCCCTCCACTTT. Protein product: CASSQVVKPVHSPLHF.

The chain employs TRBV6-6 and TRBJ2-3; D not certain. Trimming shortened V by 6 bases and J by 3 bases, and 4 bases separated the two germline ends. Germline-derived CDR1 and CDR2 are MNHNY and SVGAGI (reference sequence). The CDR3 consists of 11 residues. CDR3: CASRMTDTQYF. The CDR3 DNA follows: TGTGCCAGCAGAATGACAGATACGCAGTATTTT.

The chain combines TRBV19 with TRBJ1-4, with a tentative D call TRBD1 (5 bases). This CDR3 comprises 14 residues. V shed 1 base and J shed 5 bases, with 8 bases lying between them. Germline V gene data show CDR1 as LNHDA and CDR2 as SQIVND (reference sequence). CDR3: CASSIGGSNEKLFF. Written as DNA, the CDR3 is TGTGCCAGTAGTATAGGGGGGTCGAATGAAAAACTGTTTTTT.

This clone was observed a single time. This sequence joins TRBV2 and TRBJ1-1; D remains unclear. The CDR3 runs to 14 residues. V lost 4 bases, J lost 10 bases, and 19 bases lay in between. The germline V gene encodes CDR1 SNHLY and CDR2 FYNNEI. The CDR3 loop reads CASSAPSNTVRAFF. The CDR3 DNA reads TGTGCCAGCAGTGCACCAAGCAACACCGTCAGAGCTTTCTTT.

The V gene is TRBV11-2, the J gene TRBJ2-3, with D perhaps TRBD1 (5 bases). In germline, CDR1 is SGHAT, CDR2 FQNNGV. V lost 1 base and J 2 bases, leaving 10 bases between the germline ends. The CDR3 is 15 residues long. The CDR3: CASSLGGHPTDTQYF. CDR3 DNA: TGTGCCAGCAGCTTAGGGGGCCATCCCACAGATACGCAGTATTTT.

The chain joins TRBV14 to TRBJ2-2; a weak D match, TRBD1 (6 bases). CDR3 length: 15 residues. Looked up from germline, CDR1 is SGHDN and CDR2 is FVKESK. V shed 1 base and J shed 7 bases, with 13 bases lying between them. CDR3 DNA sequence: TGTGCCAGCAGCCAAGGCAGGGGTACGGTCGGGGAGCTGTTTTTT. It yields the protein CASSQGRGTVGELFF.

This chain connects TRBV27 to TRBJ1-1; D remains unclear. Germline V gene sequence: CDR1 MNHEY, CDR2 SMNVEV (reference sequence). The CDR3 spans 14 residues. V lost 5 bases and J lost 5, with 15 bases in between. CDR3 region: CASSVGTLTTEAFF. CDR3 sequence (DNA): TGTGCCAGCAGTGTGGGAACCTTAACGACTGAAGCTTTCTTT.

The chain recombines TRBV6-6 with TRBJ1-5; D ambiguous. Looked up from germline, CDR1 is MNHNY and CDR2 is SVGAGI (reference sequence). CDR3 length: 12 residues. Trimming pared 4 bases from V and 7 bases from J, leaving 8 bases between. The CDR3 region has the DNA TGTGCCAGCAGTTTCCCTACCCAGCCCCAGCATTTT. The encoded protein is CASSFPTQPQHF.

The J gene is TRBJ2-4, the V gene TRBV27, with D perhaps matching TRBD1 (6 bases). The V end lost 2 bases, the J end lost 1 base, and 12 bases lay between the germline ends. There are 16 residues in the CDR3. The V gene's germline CDR1 is MNHEY and CDR2 SMNVEV (reference sequence). For the CDR3, the DNA is TGTGCCAGCAGTTTACAGGGGATAAACGCCAAAAACATTCAGTACTTC. Amino acid sequence: CASSLQGINAKNIQYF.

This clone appeared a single time. The chain joins TRBV5-1 to TRBJ2-3; either TRBD1 or TRBD2 may fit D (7 bases each). CDR1 and CDR2 from the germline V gene are SGHRS and YFSETQ. Trimming took 0 bases from V and 1 from J, leaving 15 bases between them. The CDR3 spans 17 residues. Here the CDR3 reads CASSLGQGGGCTDTQYF. The CDR3 DNA reads as TGCGCCAGCAGCTTGGGACAGGGAGGGGGTTGCACAGATACGCAGTATTTT.

This rearrangement joins TRBV19 to TRBJ1-2, with 8 bases identical to TRBD1. The CDR3 is 13 amino acids. Germline V gene lookup returns CDR1 LNHDA and CDR2 SQIVND (reference sequence). The ends lost 8 bases at V and 5 bases at J; junction bases unmatched: 7. This CDR3 reads CASRTGLEYGYTF. DNA for the CDR3: TGTGCCAGTCGGACAGGGCTAGAATATGGCTACACCTTC.

J is TRBJ1-1 and V is TRBV5-6, with no clear D. Trimming stripped 0 bases from V and 8 bases from J, with 5 bases between. CDR3 size: 11 residues. The germline V gene encodes CDR1 SGHDT and CDR2 YYEEEE. In DNA form, the CDR3 reads TGTGCCAGCAGCTTGGGGCCAGAAGCTTTCTTT. Residues: CASSLGPEAFF.

The chain recombines TRBV7-2 with TRBJ2-1; D gene unclear. Trimming removed 5 bases at V and 8 bases at J, with 10 bases between. Germline-derived CDR1 and CDR2 are SGHTA and FQGNSA. The CDR3 is 12 residues long. CDR3 region: CASSPLLDEQFF. The CDR3 region has the DNA TGTGCCAGCAGCCCGCTTCTGGATGAGCAGTTCTTC.

This clone came up a few times. This chain links TRBV27 with TRBJ1-1; D uncertain. CDR3 length: 13 amino acids. From germline, CDR1 is MNHEY and CDR2 SMNVEV (reference sequence). V was clipped by 5 bases and J by 11 bases, with 18 bases between them. CDR3 amino acids: CASSIDTSGMAFF. The CDR3 DNA is TGTGCCAGCAGTATTGACACCTCCGGAATGGCTTTCTTT.

This clone turned up a few times. The chain is built from TRBV29-1 and TRBJ1-1, with D perhaps matching TRBD1 (6 bases). The V end lost 3 bases, the J end lost 3 bases, and 14 bases lay between the germline ends. Per germline, CDR1 SQVTM and CDR2 ANQGSEA. This CDR3 region has 14 residues. CDR3 sequence reads: CSVESQRGDTEAFF. The CDR3 nucleotides are TGCAGCGTTGAGTCCCAGAGGGGGGACACTGAAGCTTTCTTT.

This rearrangement joins TRBV4-2 to TRBJ2-1, with 7 bases aligning to TRBD2. This CDR3 comprises 16 residues. With 0 bases clipped from V and 5 bases from J, the junction kept 7 bases outside the gene matches. In germline, CDR1 is LGHNA, CDR2 YNFKEQ. The CDR3 DNA is TGTGCCAGCAGCCAAGAGGCCAGCGGGGCAAACAATGAGCAGTTCTTC. This translates into CASSQEASGANNEQFF.

This clone appeared once. J is TRBJ2-7 and V is TRBV28, with D unclear. Trimming left V 6 bases short and J 6 bases short, with 15 bases between. The germline V gene has CDR1 MDHEN and CDR2 SYDVKM. This CDR3 has 13 residues. The CDR3 sequence: CASSAHSPLEQYF. The CDR3 region has the DNA TGTGCCAGCAGCGCCCACTCCCCCCTCGAGCAGTACTTC.

V gene TRBV7-9 combines with J gene TRBJ1-4; the match to TRBD1 covers 8 bases. Trimming removed 6 bases from V and 4 bases from J; junction bases left unmatched: 4. In germline, CDR1 is SEHNR, CDR2 FQNEAQ (reference sequence). This CDR3 is built from 14 residues. CDR3 residues: CASSWTGRNEKLFF. The CDR3 DNA is TGTGCCAGCAGTTGGACAGGGCGTAATGAAAAACTGTTTTTT. Supplemented by reference TRBV7-9 and TRBJ1-4, the full variable domain reads DTGVSQNPRHKITKRGQNVTFRCDPISEHNRLYWYRQTLGQGPEFLTYFQNEAQLEKSRLLSDRFSAERPKGSFSTLEIQRTEQGDSAMYLCASSWTGRNEKLFFGSGTQLSVL.

In its sample, this clone was seen a few times. The chain recombines TRBV5-4 with TRBJ2-7; tentatively, D is TRBD1 (6 bases). Trimming removed 0 bases at V and 5 bases at J, with 18 bases between. Germline V gene sequence: CDR1 SGHNT, CDR2 YYREEE (reference sequence). The CDR3 covers 16 residues. The CDR3 is CASSLAGSGAVHEQYF. The CDR3 DNA follows: TGTGCCAGCAGCTTGGCCGGATCAGGGGCGGTCCACGAGCAGTACTTC. Supplemented by reference TRBV5-4 and TRBJ2-7, the full variable domain reads ETGVTQSPTHLIKTRGQQVTLRCSSQSGHNTVSWYQQALGQGPQFIFQYYREEENGRGNFPPRFSGLQFPNYSSELNVNALELDDSALYLCASSLAGSGAVHEQYFGPGTRLTVT.

In nucleotides, the CDR3 is TGTGCCACCAGCAGAGGACGGATTGATGAGCAGTTCTTC. Its translation: CATSRGRIDEQFF. This chain connects TRBV15 to TRBJ2-1; D ambiguous. The CDR3 length is 13 residues. Germline V gene sequence: CDR1 LNHNV, CDR2 YYDKDF (reference sequence). V gave up 1 base and J gave up 8 bases, with 9 bases separating them.

The V call is TRBV18, the J call TRBJ2-1, with TRBD1 as a possible D gene (6 bases). From germline, CDR1 is KGHSH and CDR2 LQKENI. The CDR3 length is 14 residues. The V end lost 3 bases, the J end lost 10 bases, and 16 bases lay between the germline ends. DNA of the CDR3: TGTGCCAGCTCACCCTACAGGGAAGGGGACGAGCAGTTCTTC. This codes for CASSPYREGDEQFF.

This clone has more than one count but fewer than ten. The V and J genes are TRBV19 and TRBJ2-7; either TRBD1 or TRBD2 may supply D (5 bases each). Germline-derived CDR1 and CDR2 are LNHDA and SQIVND (reference sequence). The CDR3 sequence is 14 residues long. The germline V and J ends were trimmed by 3 bases and 5 bases, with 14 bases remaining between them. This chain's CDR3 is CASSIGDGLNEQYF. The CDR3 coding sequence is TGTGCCAGTAGTATTGGGGACGGTTTGAACGAGCAGTACTTC.

This clone has a single count. The chain recombines TRBV7-2 with TRBJ2-2, with TRBD2 matching 12 bases. Germline V gene lookup returns CDR1 SGHTA and CDR2 FQGNSA. V gave up 0 bases and J gave up 6 bases; unmatched junction bases: 2. The CDR3 has 16 residues. CDR3 region: CASSLALAGGPGELFF. For the CDR3, the DNA is TGTGCCAGCAGCTTAGCCCTAGCGGGGGGGCCCGGGGAGCTGTTTTTT.

The chain's CDR3 is CASSAPDRVNSPLHF. In DNA form, the CDR3 reads TGTGCCAGCAGCGCCCCGGACAGGGTGAATTCACCCCTCCACTTT. This sequence joins TRBV5-6 and TRBJ1-6; 8 bases are shared with TRBD1. Trimming removed 4 bases from V and 7 bases from J; junction bases left unmatched: 7. The V gene's germline CDR1 is SGHDT and CDR2 YYEEEE. The CDR3 is made up of 15 amino acids.

V is TRBV6-4 and J is TRBJ2-5; perhaps TRBD1 as D (5 bases). Germline V gene lookup returns CDR1 MRHNA and CDR2 SNTAGT. V lost 4 bases and J 1 base, leaving 13 bases between the germline ends. The CDR3 extends over 15 amino acids. The CDR3 loop reads CASSAYRRPQETQYF. The CDR3 DNA reads as TGTGCCAGCAGTGCCTACAGGCGCCCCCAAGAGACCCAGTACTTC.

The chain uses TRBV6-1 and TRBJ2-2, with D unresolved. The CDR3 has 11 residues. Germline V gives CDR1 MNHNS, CDR2 SASEGT. V lost 8 bases, J lost 8 bases, and 9 bases lay in between. DNA of the CDR3: TGTGCCAGCGGTAGGGTAGGGGAGCTGTTTTTT. It translates to CASGRVGELFF.

The chain joins TRBV11-2 to TRBJ1-2; tentative D call: TRBD1 (5 bases). The CDR3 is 12 residues long. Germline V gene lookup returns CDR1 SGHAT and CDR2 FQNNGV. V was pared by 4 bases and J by 6 bases, with 9 bases between. CDR3 DNA sequence: TGTGCCAGCAGCTCCGAGGGGAATGGCTACACCTTC. Amino acid sequence: CASSSEGNGYTF.